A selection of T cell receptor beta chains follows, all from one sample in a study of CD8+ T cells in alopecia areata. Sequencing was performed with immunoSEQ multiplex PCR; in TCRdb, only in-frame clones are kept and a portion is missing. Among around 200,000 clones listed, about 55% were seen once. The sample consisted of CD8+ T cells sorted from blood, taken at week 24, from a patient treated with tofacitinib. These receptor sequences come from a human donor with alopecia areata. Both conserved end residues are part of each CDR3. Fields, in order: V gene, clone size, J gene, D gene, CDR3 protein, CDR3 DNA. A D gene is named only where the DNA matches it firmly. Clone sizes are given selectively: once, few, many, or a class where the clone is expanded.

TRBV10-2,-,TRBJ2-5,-,CASSERPQETQYF,TGCGCCAGCAGTGAGCGACCACAAGAGACCCAGTACTTC
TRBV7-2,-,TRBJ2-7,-,CASRGGSTYEQYF,TGTGCCAGCAGGGGAGGCAGCACCTACGAGCAGTACTTC
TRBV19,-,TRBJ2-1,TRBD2,CASSRTSGDNEQFF,TGTGCCAGTAGCCGGACTAGCGGTGACAATGAGCAGTTCTTC
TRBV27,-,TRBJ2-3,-,CASNPRPRASTDTQYF,TGTGCCAGCAACCCCCGACCCAGAGCTAGCACAGATACGCAGTATTTT
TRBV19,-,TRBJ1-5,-,CASSIEVMRDDQPQHF,TGTGCCAGTAGTATAGAAGTCATGCGGGACGATCAGCCCCAGCATTTT
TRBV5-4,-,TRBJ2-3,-,CASSSTGTDTQYF,TGTGCCAGCAGTTCCACCGGCACAGATACGCAGTATTTT
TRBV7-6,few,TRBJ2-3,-,CASSSSRGTDTQYF,TGTGCCAGCAGCTCTTCTAGGGGCACAGATACGCAGTATTTT
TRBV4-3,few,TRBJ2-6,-,CASSQDRTGAGANVLTF,TGCGCCAGCAGCCAAGATCGGACGGGTGCTGGGGCCAACGTCCTGACTTTC
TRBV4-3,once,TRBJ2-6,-,CASSQSLGANVLTF,TGCGCCAGCAGCCAGTCTTTGGGGGCCAACGTCCTGACTTTC
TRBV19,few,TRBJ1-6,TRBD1,CASSPTGAGSPLHF,TGTGCCAGTAGTCCGACAGGGGCCGGTTCACCCCTCCACTTT
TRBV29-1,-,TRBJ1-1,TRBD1,CSVGGDRMNTEAFF,TGCAGCGTTGGTGGGGACAGGATGAACACTGAAGCTTTCTTT
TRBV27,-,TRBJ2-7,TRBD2,CASRDLAGGAYEQYF,TGTGCCAGCAGGGACTTAGCGGGGGGAGCGTACGAGCAGTACTTC
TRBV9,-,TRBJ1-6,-,CASSTNGGGNSPLHF,TGTGCCAGCAGCACGAACGGGGGCGGAAATTCACCCCTCCACTTT
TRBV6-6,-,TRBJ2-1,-,CASSYAGRGLDEQFF,TGTGCCAGCAGTTACGCCGGGAGGGGGCTCGATGAGCAGTTCTTC
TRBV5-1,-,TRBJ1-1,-,CASSLASVGPDTEAFF,TGCGCCAGCAGCTTGGCCTCGGTAGGGCCGGACACTGAAGCTTTCTTT
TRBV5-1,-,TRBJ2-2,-,CASSSRQGGTGELFF,TGCGCCAGCAGCTCCCGACAGGGAGGCACCGGGGAGCTGTTTTTT
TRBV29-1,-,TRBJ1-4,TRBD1,CSVRDRGEGEKLFF,TGCAGCGTCCGGGACAGGGGGGAGGGTGAAAAACTGTTTTTT
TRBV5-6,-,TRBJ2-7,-,CASSTTQQDRPYEQYF,TGTGCCAGCAGCACGACCCAGCAGGACCGACCCTACGAGCAGTACTTC
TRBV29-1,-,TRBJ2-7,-,CSVEAATYEQYF,TGCAGCGTTGAGGCGGCCACCTACGAGCAGTACTTC
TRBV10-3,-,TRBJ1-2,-,CAITLYAGAPNYGYTF,TGTGCCATCACCCTCTATGCGGGGGCACCTAACTATGGCTACACCTTC
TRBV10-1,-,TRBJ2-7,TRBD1,CASSETRDRGRPYEQYF,TGCGCCAGCAGTGAGACCCGCGACAGGGGGCGACCCTACGAGCAGTACTTC
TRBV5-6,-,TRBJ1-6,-,CASNLQGMEYNSPLHF,TGTGCCAGCAACCTACAGGGAATGGAGTATAATTCACCCCTCCACTTT
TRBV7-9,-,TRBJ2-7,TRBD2,CASSSVGAGGLEQYF,TGTGCCAGCAGCTCCGTAGGAGCGGGGGGGCTAGAGCAGTACTTC
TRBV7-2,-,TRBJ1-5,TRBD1,CASSPWDRSSNQPQHF,TGTGCCAGCAGCCCCTGGGACAGAAGTAGCAATCAGCCCCAGCATTTT
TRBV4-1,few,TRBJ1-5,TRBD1,CASSQEDRPNQPQHF,TGCGCCAGCAGCCAAGAGGACAGGCCCAATCAGCCCCAGCATTTT
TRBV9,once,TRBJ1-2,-,CASSVAGETSNYGYTF,TGTGCCAGCAGCGTAGCCGGGGAGACCTCTAACTATGGCTACACCTTC
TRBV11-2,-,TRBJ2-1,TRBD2,CASSFLISGGANEQFF,TGTGCCAGCAGCTTCCTAATTAGCGGGGGGGCGAATGAGCAGTTCTTC
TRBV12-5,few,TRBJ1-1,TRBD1,CASGLYAGTGGLTEAFF,TGTGCTAGTGGTTTGTACGCCGGGACAGGGGGATTAACTGAAGCTTTCTTT
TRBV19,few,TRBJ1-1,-,CASSPIYGTEAFF,TGTGCCTCATCACCTATTTACGGTACTGAAGCTTTCTTT
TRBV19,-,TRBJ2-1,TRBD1,CASTMTTGGVKKQFF,TGTGCCAGTACTATGACGACAGGGGGCGTAAAGAAGCAGTTCTTC
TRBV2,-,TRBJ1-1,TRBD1,CASTPGQGRGPEAFF,TGTGCCAGCACTCCGGGACAGGGGAGGGGACCTGAAGCTTTCTTT
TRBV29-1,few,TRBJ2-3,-,CSVGGTIQSTSTDTQYF,TGCAGCGTTGGCGGAACAATACAGTCAACTAGCACAGATACGCAGTATTTT
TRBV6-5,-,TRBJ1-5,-,CASSYGSGQPQHF,TGTGCCAGCAGTTACGGGTCAGGTCAGCCCCAGCATTTT
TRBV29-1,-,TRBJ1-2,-,CSVEDRVSEGYTF,TGCAGCGTTGAAGACAGGGTGTCGGAGGGCTACACCTTC
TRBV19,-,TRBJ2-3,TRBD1,CASSDPGQGVADTQYF,TGTGCCAGTAGTGATCCGGGACAGGGAGTTGCAGATACGCAGTATTTT
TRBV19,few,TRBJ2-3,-,CASSSLRGIDTQYF,TGTGCCAGTAGTTCGTTGCGAGGGATAGATACGCAGTATTTT
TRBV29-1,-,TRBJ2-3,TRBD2,CSSRLAGDQSTDTQYF,TGCAGCTCGCGACTAGCGGGGGACCAGTCCACAGATACGCAGTATTTT
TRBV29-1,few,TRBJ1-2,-,CSVGGGSLGGYTF,TGCAGCGTTGGTGGAGGGAGCCTCGGTGGCTACACCTTC
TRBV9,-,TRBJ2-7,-,CASSGRDEQYF,TGTGCCAGCAGCGGCCGGGACGAGCAGTACTTC
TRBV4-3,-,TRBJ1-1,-,CASSQGAAGRLQAFF,TGCGCCAGCAGCCAAGGGGCGGCAGGGCGACTTCAAGCTTTCTTT
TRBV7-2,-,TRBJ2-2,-,CASSASPQNTGELFF,TGTGCCAGCAGCGCAAGCCCTCAGAACACCGGGGAGCTGTTTTTT
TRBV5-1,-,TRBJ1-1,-,CASSLDLNTEAFF,TGCGCCAGCAGCCTTGATCTGAACACTGAAGCTTTCTTT
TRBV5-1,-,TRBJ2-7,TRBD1,CASSFGTGDYEQYF,TGCGCCAGCAGCTTTGGGACAGGAGACTACGAGCAGTACTTC
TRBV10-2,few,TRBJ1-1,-,CASSDSLNTEAFF,TGCGCCAGCAGTGACAGCTTGAACACTGAAGCTTTCTTT
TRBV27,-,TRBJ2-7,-,CASSGSSGEVWYEQYF,TGTGCCAGCAGTGGGAGTTCAGGGGAGGTTTGGTACGAGCAGTACTTC
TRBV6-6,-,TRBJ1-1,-,CASSYGLGAFF,TGTGCCAGCAGTTACGGCCTGGGCGCTTTCTTT
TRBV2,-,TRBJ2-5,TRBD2,CASSVLAGAYQETQYF,TGTGCCAGCAGTGTTCTAGCGGGGGCGTACCAAGAGACCCAGTACTTC
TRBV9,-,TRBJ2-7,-,CASRDSYEQYF,TGTGCCAGCAGGGATTCCTACGAGCAGTACTTC
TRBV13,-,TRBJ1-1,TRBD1,CASSSGQGVVTEAFF,TGTGCCAGCAGCTCCGGACAGGGGGTGGTCACTGAAGCTTTCTTT